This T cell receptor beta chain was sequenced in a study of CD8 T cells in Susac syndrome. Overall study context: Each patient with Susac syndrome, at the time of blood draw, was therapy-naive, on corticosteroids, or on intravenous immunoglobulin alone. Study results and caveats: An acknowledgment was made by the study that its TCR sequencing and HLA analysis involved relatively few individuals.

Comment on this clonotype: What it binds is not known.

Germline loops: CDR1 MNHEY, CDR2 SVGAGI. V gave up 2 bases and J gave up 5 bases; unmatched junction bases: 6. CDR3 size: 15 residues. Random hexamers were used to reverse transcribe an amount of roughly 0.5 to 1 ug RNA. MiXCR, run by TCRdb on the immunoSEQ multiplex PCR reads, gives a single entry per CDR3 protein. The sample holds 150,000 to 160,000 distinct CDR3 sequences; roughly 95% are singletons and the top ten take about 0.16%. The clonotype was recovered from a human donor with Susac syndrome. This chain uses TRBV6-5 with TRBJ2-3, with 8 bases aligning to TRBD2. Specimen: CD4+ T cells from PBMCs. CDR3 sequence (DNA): TGTGCCAGCAGTTACGACGGCGGGGGGCGAGATACGCAGTATTTT. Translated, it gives CASSYDGGGRDTQYF.